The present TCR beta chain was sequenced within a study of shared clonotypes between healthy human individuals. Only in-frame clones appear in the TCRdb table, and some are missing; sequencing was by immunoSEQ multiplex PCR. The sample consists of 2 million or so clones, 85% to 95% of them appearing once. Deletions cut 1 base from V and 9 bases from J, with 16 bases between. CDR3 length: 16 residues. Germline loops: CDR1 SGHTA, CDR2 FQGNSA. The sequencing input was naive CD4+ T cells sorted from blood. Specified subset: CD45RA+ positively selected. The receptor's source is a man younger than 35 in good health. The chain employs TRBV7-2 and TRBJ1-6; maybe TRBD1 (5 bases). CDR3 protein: CASSLEVAGLGSPLHF. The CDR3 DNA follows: TGTGCCAGCAGCTTAGAAGTAGCAGGGTTGGGTTCACCCCTCCACTTT.